The entry below gives a single T cell receptor beta chain sequence along with its context. Its specificity is unknown. This specimen comes from a study of T cell clonotyping in hematopoietic cell transplantation. Whole-study results and caveats: Broader posttransplant TCR repertoire diversity was predicted by graft donor and pretransplant recipient Inverse Simpson Index values. After transplant, recipient diversity fell while pathologically expanded clonotypes grew through day 180. Without cell sorting, CD4 versus CD8 contributions remain unresolved.

TCRdb keeps only in-frame clones here, not all; method: immunoSEQ multiplex PCR. The sample holds 10,000 to 15,000 clones; 75% to 95% are singletons and the top ten take 1.2%. The germline V gene encodes CDR1 SGHDT and CDR2 YYEEEE. This CDR3 has 16 amino acids. The V and J ends lost 4 bases and 0 bases respectively, with 16 bases between them. This sequence originates from a man under 40 in good health. Some clones in this sample may be carry-over from other donors' samples. J is TRBJ1-2 and V is TRBV5-6; D perhaps matches TRBD1 (6 bases). Sample: peripheral blood mononuclear cells. Here the CDR3 DNA reads TGTGCCAGCAGCCCGACCCAGACAGGAGCTAACTATGGCTACACCTTC. Protein sequence: CASSPTQTGANYGYTF.